Presented here are 24 T cell receptor beta chains from one specimen sequenced in a study of OX40 agonist ivuxolimab in advanced cancers. Data came from immunoSEQ multiplex PCR; TCRdb stores just in-frame clones and leaves some out. The sample yields 20,000 or so clones, approximately 87% seen once. Sequences were derived from CD4+ or CD8+ T cells sorted from blood, sampled in a trial of the OX40 agonist ivuxolimab. All receptors derive from an adult with an advanced solid tumor such as melanoma, head and neck, liver or kidney cancer.

The V gene is TRBV27, the J gene TRBJ2-7; TRBD1 matches 7 bases. Germline CDR1 is MNHEY and CDR2 is SMNVEV (reference sequence). The V and J ends lost 4 bases and 2 bases, in that order; junction bases with no gene match: 5. CDR3 length: 14 residues. The CDR3 DNA reads TGTGCCAGCAGTTCTACCGGGACAGCCTACGAGCAGTACTTC. Its protein product is CASSSTGTAYEQYF.

The chain couples TRBV5-6 to TRBJ1-3; TRBD1 is a possible D gene (6 bases). The CDR3 length is 17 residues. V dropped 0 bases and J dropped 3 bases, with 16 bases sitting between them. CDR1 is SGHDT and CDR2 is YYEEEE in the germline V gene. This CDR3 reads CASSLATDGTNGNTIYF. CDR3 sequence (DNA): TGTGCCAGCAGCTTGGCCACAGACGGGACAAATGGAAACACCATATATTTT.

This chain links TRBV5-6 with TRBJ1-1; D unresolved. The CDR3 is made up of 13 amino acids. Trimming removed 0 bases from V and 4 bases from J, with 7 bases in between. Germline CDR1 and CDR2: SGHDT and YYEEEE. Here the CDR3 reads CASSLGPGTEAFF. In nucleotides, the CDR3 is TGTGCCAGCAGCTTGGGCCCTGGCACTGAAGCTTTCTTT.

The genes are TRBV29-1 and TRBJ2-7; TRBD2 is a possible D gene (5 bases). CDR3 length: 12 residues. The germline V gene has CDR1 SQVTM and CDR2 ANQGSEA. The V end lost 4 bases, the J end lost 0 bases, and 7 bases lay between the germline ends. The CDR3 spells CSVVEGSYEQYF. In DNA form, the CDR3 reads TGCAGCGTTGTTGAGGGCTCCTACGAGCAGTACTTC.

This clone has a single count. The gene calls are TRBV27 and TRBJ1-1; a possible D gene is TRBD1 (5 bases). Germline V CDR1 and CDR2: MNHEY, SMNVEV (reference sequence). V was pared by 6 bases and J by 8 bases, with 10 bases between. This CDR3 comprises 11 residues. Written as DNA, the CDR3 is TGTGCCAGCAGCCGGGGGGGGGAAGCTTTCTTT. Its translation is CASSRGGEAFF.

The chain combines TRBV4-2 with TRBJ2-1, with D possibly called TRBD1 or TRBD2 (6 bases each). There are 18 residues in the CDR3. With 3 bases removed from V and 9 bases from J, the gap between germline ends came to 27 bases. Germline V gives CDR1 LGHNA, CDR2 YNFKEQ. For the CDR3, the DNA is TGTGCCAGCAGCCAGCATGGGGGTAGTGGGGGGCTCCTGAGTGAGCAGTTCTTC. Translated: CASSQHGGSGGLLSEQFF.

This rearrangement joins TRBV5-1 to TRBJ1-1, with 9 bases identical to TRBD1. Germline loops: CDR1 SGHRS, CDR2 YFSETQ. CDR3 length equals 15 residues. V lost 4 bases to trimming and J lost 3 bases; unmatched junction nucleotides: 7. In DNA, the CDR3 is TGCGCCAGCAGCATCTACAGGGGGCTGGACACTGAAGCTTTCTTT. Its translation is CASSIYRGLDTEAFF.

V and J are TRBV6-1 and TRBJ1-1; D unclear. Per the germline V gene, CDR1 is MNHNS and CDR2 is SASEGT. CDR3 length: 13 amino acids. Trimming removed 4 bases at V and 4 bases at J, with 10 bases between. The CDR3 DNA reads TGTGCCAGCAGTGTAACGGCTAGCACTGAAGCTTTCTTT. Translated, it gives CASSVTASTEAFF.

The chain joins TRBV5-6 to TRBJ2-7; possible D gene TRBD2, 5 bases. Trimming removed 2 bases at V and 3 bases at J, with 15 bases between. CDR3 length equals 15 residues. In germline, CDR1 is SGHDT, CDR2 YYEEEE. The CDR3 sequence: CASSLLGSMGYEQYF. The CDR3 DNA reads TGTGCCAGCAGCTTACTAGGGTCCATGGGCTACGAGCAGTACTTC.

In this sample, this clone turned up a few times. The V call is TRBV11-2, the J call TRBJ2-7, with 9 positions matching TRBD2. V dropped 9 bases and J dropped 5; count of bases not matched to a gene: 5. Germline V CDR1 and CDR2: SGHAT, FQNNGV. The CDR3 is made up of 12 amino acids. CDR3 bases: TGTGCCAGGCGGGGGGGGGCCCACGAGCAGTACTTC. Amino acid sequence: CARRGGAHEQYF.

This rearrangement joins TRBV7-3 to TRBJ2-2; 9 nucleotides line up with TRBD1. Germline assignment: CDR1 SGHTA and CDR2 FQGTGA. Trimming took 5 bases from V and 0 from J; bases not matched to a gene: 4. The CDR3 loop spans 16 amino acids. The CDR3 sequence is CASSMDRGPNTGELFF. As DNA, the CDR3 is TGTGCCAGCAGCATGGACAGGGGTCCGAACACCGGGGAGCTGTTTTTT.

The chain uses TRBV29-1 and TRBJ2-7; no definite D call. The germline gives CDR1 SQVTM, CDR2 ANQGSEA. The length of the CDR3 is 12 residues. V gave up 4 bases and J gave up 2 bases, with 9 bases separating them. CDR3 bases: TGCAGCGTTGTTAAGGGAACCTACGAGCAGTACTTC. As protein: CSVVKGTYEQYF.

V is TRBV4-3 and J is TRBJ2-7; D is unclear. Germline lookup yields CDR1 LGHNA and CDR2 YSLEER. This CDR3 region has 14 residues. Trimming left V 3 bases short and J 3 bases short, with 12 bases between. The CDR3: CASSQWSNHYEQYF. The CDR3 coding sequence is TGCGCCAGCAGCCAGTGGTCTAATCACTACGAGCAGTACTTC.

This chain uses TRBV7-9 with TRBJ1-1; 8 nucleotides line up with TRBD1. This CDR3 is 15 amino acids long. J lost 6 bases, V lost 1 base, and 7 bases had no gene match. The germline V gene has CDR1 SEHNR and CDR2 FQNEAQ (reference sequence). CDR3 amino acids: CASSLGQGASSEAFF. The CDR3 nucleotides are TGTGCCAGCAGCTTAGGGCAGGGGGCAAGCTCTGAAGCTTTCTTT. Together with reference TRBV7-9 and TRBJ1-1, the CDR3 gives the full variable domain: DTGVSQNPRHKITKRGQNVTFRCDPISEHNRLYWYRQTLGQGPEFLTYFQNEAQLEKSRLLSDRFSAERPKGSFSTLEIQRTEQGDSAMYLCASSLGQGASSEAFFGQGTRLTVV.

The chain's CDR3 is CASSSLGSDTQYF. The CDR3 DNA follows: TGTGCCAGTAGTAGCCTAGGCTCAGATACGCAGTATTTT. The rearrangement joins TRBV19 to TRBJ2-3; D not resolved. The germline gives CDR1 LNHDA, CDR2 SQIVND (reference sequence). V lost 4 bases, J lost 4 bases, and 9 bases lay in between. The CDR3 runs 13 residues. The full variable domain, its missing parts supplied by reference TRBV19 and TRBJ2-3, is DGGITQSPKYLFRKEGQNVTLSCEQNLNHDAMYWYRQDPGQGLRLIYYSQIVNDFQKGDIAEGYSVSREKKESFPLTVTSAQKNPTAFYLCASSSLGSDTQYFGPGTRLTVL.

V usage is TRBV5-8 and J usage is TRBJ2-1, with 10 bases fitting TRBD1. In germline, CDR1 is SGHTS, CDR2 YDEGEE. V lost 4 bases to trimming and J lost 4 bases; unmatched junction nucleotides: 20. The CDR3 contains 20 residues. This CDR3 reads CASSTGTGVRWGGSYNEQFF. CDR3 bases: TGTGCCAGCAGCACGGGGACAGGGGTCCGGTGGGGGGGCAGTTACAATGAGCAGTTCTTC.

Points on this clone: The germline gene is not matched at one end of the junction; a read error may be the cause. Here the CDR3 reads CASSSPGGLDNGQFF. The CDR3 bases are TGTGCCAGCAGCTCGCCAGGGGGCCTGGACAATGGGCAGTTCTTC. The chain combines TRBV11-3 with TRBJ2-1, with 8 bases identical to TRBD1. The CDR3 has 15 residues. CDR1 and CDR2 from the germline V gene are SGHNT and YENEEA.

The chain combines TRBV2 with TRBJ1-2; possibly TRBD1 for D (5 bases). Germline CDR1 is SNHLY and CDR2 is FYNNEI. The CDR3 extends over 16 amino acids. Trimming removed 0 bases from V and 5 bases from J, with 16 bases in between. Here the CDR3 DNA reads TGTGCCAGCAGTGAAGCGCCGGGTATAGGGGAGTATGGCTACACCTTC. Its protein is CASSEAPGIGEYGYTF.

V is TRBV10-3 and J is TRBJ1-1; weak D call: TRBD1 (6 bases). The germline CDR1 and CDR2 sequences are ENHRY and SYGVKD. V gave up 4 bases and J gave up 0 bases, with 12 bases separating them. The CDR3 is 15 amino acids. The CDR3 is CAISGRQEVNTEAFF. CDR3 coding DNA: TGTGCCATCAGTGGCCGACAGGAGGTGAACACTGAAGCTTTCTTT.

V and J are TRBV6-6 and TRBJ1-1; the D is unclear. V was trimmed by 0 bases and J by 4 bases, leaving 3 bases between them. CDR1 is MNHNY, CDR2 SVGAGI, per germline (reference sequence). The CDR3 sequence is 12 residues long. This CDR3 is CASSYSPTEAFF. CDR3 sequence (DNA): TGTGCCAGCAGTTACTCTCCCACTGAAGCTTTCTTT.

The chain combines TRBV7-9 with TRBJ2-7; D remains ambiguous. This CDR3 comprises 13 residues. V lost 5 bases and J lost 4, with 12 bases in between. CDR1 and CDR2 (germline): SEHNR, FQNEAQ (reference sequence). The CDR3 is CASSTTTGYEQYF. CDR3 bases: TGTGCCAGCAGCACAACTACCGGATACGAGCAGTACTTC.

The chain is built from TRBV6-6 and TRBJ2-2; tentative D call: TRBD2 (5 bases). Germline CDR1 is MNHNY and CDR2 is SVGAGI (reference sequence). Trimming stripped 6 bases from V and 7 bases from J, with 18 bases between. This CDR3 region has 15 residues. The CDR3 here is CASSHPEPEGGELFF. The CDR3 nucleotides read TGTGCCAGCAGCCACCCCGAGCCCGAGGGCGGGGAGCTGTTTTTT.

The chain uses TRBV6-5 and TRBJ1-5, with D possibly matching TRBD1 (5 bases). The CDR3 runs to 15 residues. The germline V gene has CDR1 MNHEY and CDR2 SVGAGI. V gave up 2 bases and J gave up 2 bases, with 10 bases separating them. The CDR3 reads CASSYAGFGNQPQHF. The CDR3 DNA reads as TGTGCCAGCAGTTACGCAGGGTTTGGCAATCAGCCCCAGCATTTT.

This rearrangement joins TRBV11-2 to TRBJ1-5, with 7 bases matching TRBD1. This CDR3 has 15 residues. V shed 4 bases and J 4 bases; nucleotides not matched to a gene: 7. Germline CDR1 reads SGHAT; CDR2 reads FQNNGV. This CDR3 reads CASSSDTTGNQPQHF. CDR3 DNA sequence: TGTGCCAGCAGCTCGGACACGACAGGGAATCAGCCCCAGCATTTT.